Listed below are T cell receptor beta chains from one sample, sequenced in a study of blood T cell repertoires in COVID-19. Data came from immunoSEQ multiplex PCR; TCRdb stores just in-frame clones and leaves some out. This sample has approximately 170,000 clones, with approximately 90% found just once. Sequenced: PBMCs or T cells enriched from blood (not recorded which). The receptors derive from a woman aged 18-29 years who had recovered from COVID-19. Each CDR3 is given with its conserved first and last residue. D genes are given only for firm matches. Rows may omit the clone size; those that give it use once, few, many or a size class.

CDR3aa | CDR3nt | d_gene | j_gene | abundance | v_gene
CASSFNRETQYF | TGCGCCAGCAGCTTCAACAGGGAGACCCAGTACTTC | - | TRBJ2-5 | once | TRBV5-1
CASSQDRRETQYF | TGCGCCAGCAGCCAAGATCGGAGAGAGACCCAGTACTTC | - | TRBJ2-5 | - | TRBV4-3
CAWSMSDGADTQYF | TGTGCCTGGAGTATGAGCGATGGCGCAGATACGCAGTATTTT | - | TRBJ2-3 | - | TRBV30
CASSLGRERYEQYF | TGTGCCAGCAGCTTAGGGCGGGAGCGGTACGAGCAGTACTTC | TRBD2 | TRBJ2-7 | - | TRBV7-6
CASSERAAGGGELFF | TGTGCCAGCAGTGAAAGGGCGGCGGGAGGCGGGGAGCTGTTTTTT | TRBD2 | TRBJ2-2 | few | TRBV6-1
CAIASGSGNEQFF | TGTGCCATAGCTAGCGGGAGTGGCAATGAGCAGTTCTTC | TRBD2 | TRBJ2-1 | - | TRBV10-3
CSVQTGTGLAKNIQYF | TGCAGCGTCCAAACCGGGACAGGGCTAGCCAAAAACATTCAGTACTTC | TRBD1 | TRBJ2-4 | - | TRBV29-1
CASSPRADSYNEQFF | TGTGCCAGCAGCCCCAGAGCGGACAGCTACAATGAGCAGTTCTTC | - | TRBJ2-1 | - | TRBV2
CASSHRWTSHPDHNEQFF | TGTGCCAGCAGTCACCGGTGGACTAGCCACCCGGACCACAATGAGCAGTTCTTC | TRBD2 | TRBJ2-1 | once | TRBV28
CASSYTQGEQFF | TGTGCCAGCAGTTACACTCAGGGTGAGCAGTTCTTC | - | TRBJ2-1 | - | TRBV6-6
CASGGAGGKDEQFF | TGTGCCAGCGGTGGGGCTGGCGGGAAGGATGAGCAGTTCTTC | - | TRBJ2-1 | - | TRBV3-1/TRBV3-2
CASTKSGTRHEQYF | TGTGCCAGCACTAAGAGCGGGACACGGCACGAGCAGTACTTC | - | TRBJ2-7 | - | TRBV28
CASRGRTSQVYNEQFF | TGTGCCAGCAGGGGGCGGACTAGCCAAGTCTACAATGAGCAGTTCTTC | TRBD2 | TRBJ2-1 | - | TRBV7-8
CASSQDDRNYGYTF | TGTGCCAGCAGCCAAGATGACAGGAACTATGGCTACACCTTC | - | TRBJ1-2 | - | TRBV3-1/TRBV3-2
CASSPGPRVSNQPQHF | TGTGCCAGCAGTCCCGGGCCCAGGGTGAGCAATCAGCCCCAGCATTTT | - | TRBJ1-5 | - | TRBV2
CASSPGTSGSGTDTQYF | TGTGCCAGCTCACCCGGGACTAGCGGGAGTGGCACAGATACGCAGTATTTT | TRBD2 | TRBJ2-3 | - | TRBV18
CASPYGGGVSTEAFF | TGTGCCAGCCCTTACGGAGGGGGGGTGTCCACTGAAGCTTTCTTT | - | TRBJ1-1 | - | TRBV2
CATEGDTDTQYF | TGTGCCACGGAGGGTGACACAGATACGCAGTATTTT | - | TRBJ2-3 | - | TRBV10-3
CASSFDPGIVEQYF | TGTGCCAGCAGTTTCGACCCAGGGATTGTCGAGCAGTACTTC | - | TRBJ2-7 | - | TRBV28
CASSLRGQGYYTEAFF | TGTGCCAGCAGCTTAAGGGGACAAGGTTACTACACTGAAGCTTTCTTT | - | TRBJ1-1 | - | TRBV7-2
CASSLFGTQFEQYF | TGTGCCAGCAGTTTGTTCGGGACACAGTTTGAGCAGTACTTC | - | TRBJ2-7 | - | TRBV27
CASRGTGTGNSPLHF | TGCGCCAGCAGGGGTACGGGGACAGGGAATTCACCCCTCCACTTT | TRBD1 | TRBJ1-6 | - | TRBV10-2
CASRGTGGEGNQPQHF | TGTGCCAGCAGAGGGACAGGGGGCGAAGGCAATCAGCCCCAGCATTTT | TRBD1 | TRBJ1-5 | - | TRBV2
CAISDLQGINYGYTF | TGTGCCATCAGTGATCTACAGGGGATTAACTATGGCTACACCTTC | TRBD1 | TRBJ1-2 | - | TRBV10-3
CASSYRGDTEAFF | TGTGCCAGCAGTTACCGGGGAGACACTGAAGCTTTCTTT | - | TRBJ1-1 | - | TRBV6-5
CASSIGGDTEAFF | TGTGCCAGTAGTATTGGAGGGGACACTGAAGCTTTCTTT | - | TRBJ1-1 | few | TRBV19
CASSLMGPNEKLFF | TGTGCCAGCAGCTTAATGGGGCCAAATGAAAAACTGTTTTTT | - | TRBJ1-4 | - | TRBV5-4
CASSLIENRGLLSPLHF | TGTGCCAGCAGTTTAATCGAGAACAGGGGGCTCCTTTCACCCCTCCACTTT | TRBD1 | TRBJ1-6 | - | TRBV27
CACSPLLSSSGANVLTF | TGTGCCTGCAGCCCCCTTCTTTCTAGCTCTGGGGCCAACGTCCTGACTTTC | - | TRBJ2-6 | once | TRBV28
CASSLGPSGSSYNEQFF | TGCGCCAGCAGCTTGGGTCCTAGCGGGAGCTCCTACAATGAGCAGTTCTTC | TRBD2 | TRBJ2-1 | once | TRBV5-1
CASSRTGGHGYTF | TGTGCCAGCAGTCGGACAGGGGGACATGGCTACACCTTC | TRBD1 | TRBJ1-2 | - | TRBV6-4
CATSYGTVAGQPQHF | TGTGCCACCAGCTACGGGACAGTGGCGGGTCAGCCCCAGCATTTT | TRBD1 | TRBJ1-5 | - | TRBV15
CARWGDVEAFF | TGTGCCAGATGGGGCGATGTTGAAGCTTTCTTT | - | TRBJ1-1 | once | TRBV28
CASSPLGQGANNEQFF | TGTGCCAGCAGCCCCTTGGGACAGGGGGCGAACAATGAGCAGTTCTTC | TRBD1 | TRBJ2-1 | - | TRBV27
CASKTGGDSPLHF | TGCGCCAGCAAAACAGGGGGAGATTCACCCCTCCACTTT | TRBD1 | TRBJ1-6 | - | TRBV4-1
CASSINGFRRETQYF | TGTGCCAGTAGTATAAATGGGTTTCGGAGAGAGACCCAGTACTTC | - | TRBJ2-5 | - | TRBV19
CASSQDTGREDQETQYF | TGTGCCAGCAGCCAAGATACGGGGCGGGAGGACCAAGAGACCCAGTACTTC | TRBD2 | TRBJ2-5 | - | TRBV3-1/TRBV3-2
CASSPPTGGSTDTQYF | TGTGCCAGCAGCCCCCCGACGGGAGGGTCCACAGATACGCAGTATTTT | TRBD2 | TRBJ2-3 | - | TRBV7-9
CASSEETGSSYEQYF | TGTGCCAGCAGTGAAGAAACAGGAAGCTCCTACGAGCAGTACTTC | - | TRBJ2-7 | - | TRBV6-1
CASRETGNYGYTF | TGTGCCAGTAGAGAGACAGGCAACTATGGCTACACCTTC | - | TRBJ1-2 | - | TRBV19
CASSAPLSGRENYNEQFF | TGTGCCAGCAGCGCCCCACTCAGCGGGAGGGAAAACTACAATGAGCAGTTCTTC | TRBD2 | TRBJ2-1 | - | TRBV7-9
CASSQVAGGQVNEQFF | TGCGCCAGCAGCCAAGTAGCGGGAGGGCAGGTGAATGAGCAGTTCTTC | TRBD2 | TRBJ2-1 | - | TRBV4-1
CATSRDQGMLETQYF | TGTGCCACCAGCAGAGATCAGGGGATGCTAGAGACCCAGTACTTC | - | TRBJ2-5 | - | TRBV15
CASSSPGTTNNEQFF | TGTGCCAGCAGTTCCCCAGGGACTACGAACAATGAGCAGTTCTTC | TRBD2 | TRBJ2-1 | - | TRBV27
CASSLLAGGEDTQYF | TGCGCCAGCAGCTTGCTAGCGGGAGGGGAAGATACGCAGTATTTT | TRBD2 | TRBJ2-3 | few | TRBV5-1
CAWNRALNEKLFF | TGTGCCTGGAACAGGGCACTTAATGAAAAACTGTTTTTT | - | TRBJ1-4 | - | TRBV30
CASSSTSGRSEQYF | TGTGCCAGCAGCTCGACTAGCGGGAGGTCCGAGCAGTACTTC | TRBD2 | TRBJ2-7 | - | TRBV7-2
CASSKEGTGRGNTEAFF | TGCGCCAGCAGCAAGGAGGGGACAGGGCGAGGGAACACTGAAGCTTTCTTT | TRBD1 | TRBJ1-1 | - | TRBV5-1